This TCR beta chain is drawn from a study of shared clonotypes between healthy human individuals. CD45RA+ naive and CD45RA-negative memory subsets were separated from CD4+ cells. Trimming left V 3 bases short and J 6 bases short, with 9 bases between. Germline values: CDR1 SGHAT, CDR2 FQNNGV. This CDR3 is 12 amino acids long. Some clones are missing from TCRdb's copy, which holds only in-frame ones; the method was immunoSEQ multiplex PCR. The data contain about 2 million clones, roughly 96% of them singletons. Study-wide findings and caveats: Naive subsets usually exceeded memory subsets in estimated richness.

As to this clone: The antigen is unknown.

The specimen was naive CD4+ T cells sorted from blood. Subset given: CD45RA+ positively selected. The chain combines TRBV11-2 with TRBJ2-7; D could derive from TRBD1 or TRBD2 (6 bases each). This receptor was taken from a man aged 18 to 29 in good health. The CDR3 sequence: CASSFGGGEQYF. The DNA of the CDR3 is TGTGCCAGCAGCTTCGGAGGGGGCGAGCAGTACTTC.